This entry lists 24 T cell receptor beta chains sequenced from one sample in a study of cytomegalovirus exposure and HLA in healthy donors (TCRdb year 2017). The method behind the library was the immunoSEQ multiplex PCR assay. A mixture of 60 forward primers for TCR Vbeta segments and 13 reverse primers for TCR Jbeta segments was used in the multiplex PCR. TCRdb provides this immuneACCESS table in a form limited to in-frame rearrangements. Some clones are lacking; in checked studies, under half of them reflect an unresolved V gene, and why the rest are absent is not known. The sample contains over 150,000 clones, 65% to 90% of them found a single time. Of the sample, 1.2% falls within the top ten clones. Material for sequencing was PBMCs. The receptors here all came from a girl aged 2 to 9 in good health and CMV-seropositive.

As regards this clone: The germline gene is not matched at one end of the junction; a read error may be the cause. The genes are TRBV7-9 and TRBJ1-2; D is possibly TRBD1 (6 bases). The germline V gene encodes CDR1 SEHNR and CDR2 FQNEAQ (reference sequence). The CDR3 contains 12 residues. CDR3 sequence: CSSSQDSYGYTF. In DNA form, the CDR3 reads TGTTCCAGCAGCCAGGACAGCTATGGCTACACCTTC.

This rearrangement joins TRBV9 to TRBJ2-3; D might be TRBD2 (6 bases). Looked up from germline, CDR1 is SGDLS and CDR2 is YYNGEE. This CDR3 has 15 residues. The ends were cut back, 0 bases at V and 1 base at J, with 9 bases in the middle. CDR3 sequence: CASSVERGGTDTQYF. The CDR3 region has the DNA TGTGCCAGCAGCGTAGAGCGCGGGGGCACAGATACGCAGTATTTT.

The chain recombines TRBV19 with TRBJ2-1, with D possibly matching TRBD2 (6 bases). V was trimmed by 6 bases and J by 9 bases, leaving 15 bases between them. This CDR3 spans 13 amino acids. Germline V gene data show CDR1 as LNHDA and CDR2 as SQIVND (reference sequence). The DNA for the CDR3 is TGTGCCAGTAGACCGGGACTCCAAGGTGAGCAGTTCTTC. It is translated as CASRPGLQGEQFF.

The gene calls are TRBV28 and TRBJ2-1; TRBD2 aligns across 9 bases. V lost 5 bases and J lost 14; bases outside the gene matches: 7. This CDR3 has 12 amino acids. CDR1 and CDR2 (germline): MDHEN, SYDVKM. This CDR3 is CASSEAGGLKFF. CDR3 in DNA: TGTGCCAGCAGTGAGGCGGGAGGGCTAAAGTTCTTC.

CDR3 sequence reads: CASSSRDYQETQYF. The CDR3 region has the DNA TGTGCCAGCAGTTCGCGGGACTACCAAGAGACCCAGTACTTC. The rearrangement links TRBV27 to TRBJ2-5; a weak D match, TRBD2 (6 bases). CDR1 and CDR2 (germline): MNHEY, SMNVEV (reference sequence). The ends were cut back, 4 bases at V and 0 bases at J, with 9 bases in the middle. The CDR3 runs 14 residues.

The table lists this clone with a count of one. This chain links TRBV4-2 with TRBJ1-2, with D tentatively TRBD1 (5 bases). There are 13 residues in the CDR3. V lost 1 base, J lost 6 bases, and 9 bases lay in between. CDR1 is LGHNA, CDR2 YNFKEQ, per germline. The CDR3 is CASSQGAGHGYTF. In DNA, the CDR3 is TGTGCCAGCAGCCAAGGGGCAGGGCATGGCTACACCTTC.

This clone was seen just once. The chain employs TRBV9 and TRBJ2-3, with TRBD2 matching 10 bases. Germline V gives CDR1 SGDLS, CDR2 YYNGEE. This CDR3 is built from 13 residues. With 5 bases clipped from V and 6 bases from J, the junction kept 3 bases outside the gene matches. CDR3 sequence reads: CASRPSGSDTQYF. The CDR3 nucleotides read TGTGCCAGCAGACCTAGCGGGAGCGATACGCAGTATTTT.

This clone appeared once. This chain joins TRBV19 and TRBJ1-1; 8 positions match TRBD1. Germline loops: CDR1 LNHDA, CDR2 SQIVND (reference sequence). The CDR3 runs to 14 residues. The ends lost 5 bases at V and 5 bases at J; junction bases unmatched: 7. The CDR3 DNA is TGTGCCAGTAGTTCCCAGGGGGCAGGAACTGAAGCTTTCTTT. Amino acid sequence: CASSSQGAGTEAFF.

The rearrangement links TRBV11-3 to TRBJ1-4, with 7 nucleotides matching TRBD1. Germline CDR1 and CDR2: SGHNT and YENEEA. This CDR3 is 14 amino acids long. The junction had 7 bases not matched to a gene; V was cut back by 5 bases and J by 7 bases. CDR3 nucleotide sequence: TGTGCCAGCAGCCTAACCGACAGGGTTGAAAAACTGTTTTTT. It translates to CASSLTDRVEKLFF.

The chain has TRBV9 and TRBJ1-1; D gene unclear. Between the trimmed V and J ends, which lost 2 bases and 6 bases, there was a span of 14 bases. The CDR3 sequence is 14 residues long. CDR1 and CDR2 (germline): SGDLS, YYNGEE. The CDR3 loop is CASSVGPFEAEAFF. The CDR3 bases are TGTGCCAGCAGCGTTGGCCCCTTTGAGGCTGAAGCTTTCTTT.

This sequence joins TRBV4-2 and TRBJ2-1; TRBD2 matches 7 bases. V lost 0 bases and J lost 4; bases outside the gene matches: 12. The CDR3 contains 18 residues. CDR1 and CDR2 (germline): LGHNA, YNFKEQ. The CDR3 DNA reads as TGTGCCAGCAGCCAAGACCCGGTAAGCGGGGAAATTTACAATGAGCAGTTCTTC. This gives the protein CASSQDPVSGEIYNEQFF.

Written as DNA, the CDR3 is TGTGCCAGCAGCGGATTCCGCAGGGGATCCTCCTACGAGCAGTACTTC. Amino acid sequence: CASSGFRRGSSYEQYF. The V gene is TRBV7-9, the J gene TRBJ2-7; tentatively, D is TRBD1 (6 bases). Between the trimmed V and J ends, which lost 5 bases and 0 bases, there was a span of 17 bases. Germline V gives CDR1 SEHNR, CDR2 FQNEAQ (reference sequence). The CDR3 contains 16 residues. The full variable domain, with the rest looked up from reference TRBV7-9 and TRBJ2-7, is DTGVSQNPRHKITKRGQNVTFRCDPISEHNRLYWYRQTLGQGPEFLTYFQNEAQLEKSRLLSDRFSAERPKGSFSTLEIQRTEQGDSAMYLCASSGFRRGSSYEQYFGPGTRLTVT.

The rearrangement uses TRBV5-4 and TRBJ1-4; TRBD1 matches at 8 bases. Germline lookup yields CDR1 SGHNT and CDR2 YYREEE (reference sequence). V gave up 4 bases and J gave up 3 bases; unmatched junction bases: 8. The CDR3 spans 16 residues. The CDR3 DNA follows: TGTGCCAGCAGCCTCGACAGGGGTGGTGCTAATGAAAAACTGTTTTTT. Protein sequence: CASSLDRGGANEKLFF.

This clone has just one count. V and J are TRBV6-1 and TRBJ2-1; tentatively, D is TRBD2 (7 bases). V lost 8 bases, J lost 6 bases, and 17 bases lay in between. CDR1 is MNHNS, CDR2 SASEGT, per germline. The CDR3 length is 14 residues. Here the CDR3 reads CASAGGEGGNEQFF. In nucleotides, the CDR3 is TGTGCCAGCGCTGGGGGGGAGGGGGGCAATGAGCAGTTCTTC.

The chain links TRBV2 to TRBJ2-1, with D maybe TRBD1 (5 bases). Germline CDR1 and CDR2: SNHLY and FYNNEI. This CDR3 has 15 amino acids. V was trimmed by 4 bases and J by 6 bases, leaving 16 bases between them. The CDR3 reads CASSVVGPGVNEQFF. The DNA of the CDR3 is TGTGCCAGCAGTGTAGTGGGGCCTGGGGTCAATGAGCAGTTCTTC.

The CDR3 here is CASSQAGEYTDTQYF. For the CDR3, the DNA is TGCGCCAGCAGCCAAGCCGGGGAGTACACAGATACGCAGTATTTT. The V and J genes are TRBV4-1 and TRBJ2-3; the D gene is possibly TRBD2 (5 bases). CDR1 and CDR2 (germline): MGHRA, YSYEKL. The CDR3 is 15 residues long. V lost 1 base and J 2 bases, leaving 10 bases between the germline ends.

Here the CDR3 DNA reads TGTGCCAGCAGTTTAGGGCCAGCGGGCACAGATACGCAGTATTTT. Its protein is CASSLGPAGTDTQYF. The genes are TRBV28 and TRBJ2-3; weak D call: TRBD2 (5 bases). Germline V gene data show CDR1 as MDHEN and CDR2 as SYDVKM. This CDR3 is built from 15 residues. Trimming removed 2 bases at V and 1 base at J, with 10 bases between.

This sequence joins TRBV30 and TRBJ1-6; weak D call: TRBD1 (5 bases). CDR3 length equals 16 residues. Germline CDR1 reads GTSNPN; CDR2 reads SVGIG (reference sequence). The V gene lost 2 bases and the J gene lost 12 bases, with 23 bases spanning the gap. This chain's CDR3 is CAWSFPTDTTVRPLHF. CDR3 nucleotide sequence: TGTGCCTGGAGTTTCCCGACAGATACCACGGTGAGACCCCTCCACTTT. Using reference TRBV30 and TRBJ1-6 for the parts outside the CDR3, the full variable domain is SQTIHQWPATLVQPVGSPLSLECTVEGTSNPNLYWYRQAAGRGLQLLFYSVGIGQISSEVPQNLSASRPQDRQFILSSKKLLLSDSGFYLCAWSFPTDTTVRPLHFGNGTRLTVT.

This clone was seen once. The chain couples TRBV6-6 to TRBJ2-5, with 7 positions matching TRBD2. Germline V CDR1 and CDR2: MNHNY, SVGAGI (reference sequence). Unmatched junction bases numbered 4, after V lost 0 bases and J lost 3 bases. This CDR3 contains 15 residues. The CDR3 nucleotides read TGTGCCAGCAGTTACTCGAGACTAGCTAAAGAGACCCAGTACTTC. It codes for CASSYSRLAKETQYF.

V usage is TRBV2 and J usage is TRBJ2-1; TRBD1 might be the D (6 bases). This CDR3 comprises 13 residues. V dropped 9 bases and J dropped 6 bases, with 15 bases sitting between them. Germline V lookup: CDR1 SNHLY, CDR2 FYNNEI. CDR3 nucleotide sequence: TGTGCCAGTCTGGAGAGGGGGACCAATGAGCAGTTCTTC. The encoded protein is CASLERGTNEQFF.

The V call is TRBV7-6, the J call TRBJ1-3, with D maybe TRBD1 (6 bases). Trimming removed 6 bases at V and 1 base at J, with 10 bases between. The CDR3 length is 14 residues. Germline V gene sequence: CDR1 SGHVS, CDR2 FNYEAQ. As DNA, the CDR3 is TGTGCCAGCAGTGGAACAGGGTCTGGAAACACCATATATTTT. The encoded protein is CASSGTGSGNTIYF.

The V gene is TRBV30, the J gene TRBJ2-7; 10 bases fit TRBD1. CDR3 length: 14 residues. Germline CDR1 is GTSNPN and CDR2 is SVGIG (reference sequence). With 3 bases clipped from V and 4 bases from J, the junction kept 6 bases outside the gene matches. The CDR3 DNA is TGTGCCTGGAGCGGGACAGGGGATTTGTACGAGCAGTACTTC. Amino acid sequence: CAWSGTGDLYEQYF.

The gene calls are TRBV10-2 and TRBJ1-1; TRBD1 matches 8 bases. The length of the CDR3 is 15 residues. CDR1 and CDR2 (germline): WSHSY, SAAADI. Trimming removed 0 bases from V and 0 bases from J; junction bases left unmatched: 0. The CDR3 nucleotides read TGCGCCAGCAGTGAGTCGACAGGGGTGAACACTGAAGCTTTCTTT. Protein sequence: CASSESTGVNTEAFF.

This clone was seen just once. J is TRBJ2-3 and V is TRBV7-2, with D possibly TRBD1 on 5 matching bases. The ends were cut back, 3 bases at V and 4 bases at J, with 14 bases in the middle. CDR3 length: 15 residues. Germline CDR1 reads SGHTA; CDR2 reads FQGNSA. As DNA, the CDR3 is TGTGCCAGCAGCTTTGGACAACTAAGGGCAGATACGCAGTATTTT. Protein sequence: CASSFGQLRADTQYF.